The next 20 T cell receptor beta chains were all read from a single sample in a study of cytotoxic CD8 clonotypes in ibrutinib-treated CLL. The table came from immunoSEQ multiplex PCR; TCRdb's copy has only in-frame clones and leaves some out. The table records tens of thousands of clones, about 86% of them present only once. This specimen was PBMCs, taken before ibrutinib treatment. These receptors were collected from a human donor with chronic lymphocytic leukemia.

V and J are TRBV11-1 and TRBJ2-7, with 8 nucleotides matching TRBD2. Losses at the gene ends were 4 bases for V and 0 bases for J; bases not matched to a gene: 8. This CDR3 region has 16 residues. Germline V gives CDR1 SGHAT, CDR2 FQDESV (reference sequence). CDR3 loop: CASSYLSGTSSYEQYF. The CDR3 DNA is TGTGCCAGCAGCTACCTTAGCGGGACAAGCTCCTACGAGCAGTACTTC.

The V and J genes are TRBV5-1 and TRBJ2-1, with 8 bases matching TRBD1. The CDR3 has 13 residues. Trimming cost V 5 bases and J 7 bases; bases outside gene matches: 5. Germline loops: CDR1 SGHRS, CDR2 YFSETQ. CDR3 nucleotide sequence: TGCGCCAGCAGTGGACAGGGAAAAAATGAGCAGTTCTTC. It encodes CASSGQGKNEQFF.

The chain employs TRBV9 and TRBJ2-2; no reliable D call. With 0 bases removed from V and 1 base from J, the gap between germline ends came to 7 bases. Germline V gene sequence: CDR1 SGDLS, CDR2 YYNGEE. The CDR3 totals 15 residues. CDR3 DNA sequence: TGTGCCAGCAGCGTAGCCCAGAGGAACACCGGGGAGCTGTTTTTT. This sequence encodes CASSVAQRNTGELFF. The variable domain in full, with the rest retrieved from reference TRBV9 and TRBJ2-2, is DSGVTQTPKHLITATGQRVTLRCSPRSGDLSVYWYQQSLDQGLQFLIQYYNGEERAKGNILERFSAQQFPDLHSELNLSSLELGDSALYFCASSVAQRNTGELFFGEGSRLTVL.

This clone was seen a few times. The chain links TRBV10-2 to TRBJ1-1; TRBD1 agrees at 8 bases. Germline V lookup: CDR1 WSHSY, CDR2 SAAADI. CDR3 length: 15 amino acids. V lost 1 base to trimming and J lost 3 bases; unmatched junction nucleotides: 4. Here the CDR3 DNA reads TGCGCCAGCAGTGAGTGGACAGGGAAGTACACTGAAGCTTTCTTT. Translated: CASSEWTGKYTEAFF.

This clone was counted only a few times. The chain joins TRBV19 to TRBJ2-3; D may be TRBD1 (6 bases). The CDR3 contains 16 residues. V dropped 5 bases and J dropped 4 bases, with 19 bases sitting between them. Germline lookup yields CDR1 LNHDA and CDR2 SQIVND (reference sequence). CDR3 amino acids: CASSPYRASQSDTQYF. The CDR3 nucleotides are TGTGCCAGTAGTCCGTACAGGGCCTCCCAATCAGATACGCAGTATTTT.

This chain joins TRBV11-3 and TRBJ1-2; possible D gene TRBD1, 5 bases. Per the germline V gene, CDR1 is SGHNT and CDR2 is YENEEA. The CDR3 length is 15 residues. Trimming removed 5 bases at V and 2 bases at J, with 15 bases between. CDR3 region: CASSKGRWANYGYTF. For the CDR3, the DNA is TGTGCCAGCAGCAAGGGACGGTGGGCAAACTATGGCTACACCTTC.

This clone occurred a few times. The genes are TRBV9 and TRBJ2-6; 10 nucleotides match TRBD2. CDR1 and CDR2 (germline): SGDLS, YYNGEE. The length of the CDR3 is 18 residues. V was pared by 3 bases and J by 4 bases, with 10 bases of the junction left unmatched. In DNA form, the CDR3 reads TGTGCCAGCAGCGGACGAGTAGCGGGAGGAGGCGGGGCCAACGTCCTGACTTTC. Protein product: CASSGRVAGGGGANVLTF.

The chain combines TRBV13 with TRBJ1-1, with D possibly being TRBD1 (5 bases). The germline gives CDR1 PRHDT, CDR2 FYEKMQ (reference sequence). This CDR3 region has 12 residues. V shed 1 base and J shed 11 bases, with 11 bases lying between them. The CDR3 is CASSLAGGRAFF. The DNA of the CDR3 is TGTGCCAGCAGCTTAGCTGGGGGAAGGGCTTTCTTT.

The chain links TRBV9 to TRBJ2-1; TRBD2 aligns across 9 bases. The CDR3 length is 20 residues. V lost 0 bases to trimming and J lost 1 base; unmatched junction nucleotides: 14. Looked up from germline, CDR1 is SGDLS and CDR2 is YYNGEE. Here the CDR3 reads CASSVALELAGLNSYNEQFF. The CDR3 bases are TGTGCCAGCAGCGTAGCTTTGGAACTAGCGGGCTTAAATTCCTACAATGAGCAGTTCTTC.

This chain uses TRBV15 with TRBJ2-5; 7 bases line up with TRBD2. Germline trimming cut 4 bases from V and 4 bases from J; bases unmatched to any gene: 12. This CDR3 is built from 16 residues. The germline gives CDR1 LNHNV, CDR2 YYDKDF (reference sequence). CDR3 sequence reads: CATSIQATPGGETQYF. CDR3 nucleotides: TGTGCCACCAGCATCCAGGCGACGCCGGGGGGAGAGACCCAGTACTTC.

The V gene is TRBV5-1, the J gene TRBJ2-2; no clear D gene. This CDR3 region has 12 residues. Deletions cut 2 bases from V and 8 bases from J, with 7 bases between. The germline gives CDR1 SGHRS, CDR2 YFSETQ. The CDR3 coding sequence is TGCGCCAGCAGCTTAAATGCTGGGGAGCTGTTTTTT. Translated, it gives CASSLNAGELFF.

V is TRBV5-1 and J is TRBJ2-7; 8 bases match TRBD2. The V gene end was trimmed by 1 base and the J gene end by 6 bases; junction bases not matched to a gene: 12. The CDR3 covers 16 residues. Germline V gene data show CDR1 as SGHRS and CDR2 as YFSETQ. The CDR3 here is CASSLSPAGDRGEQYF. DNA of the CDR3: TGCGCCAGCAGCTTGTCCCCAGCGGGAGATCGGGGCGAGCAGTACTTC.

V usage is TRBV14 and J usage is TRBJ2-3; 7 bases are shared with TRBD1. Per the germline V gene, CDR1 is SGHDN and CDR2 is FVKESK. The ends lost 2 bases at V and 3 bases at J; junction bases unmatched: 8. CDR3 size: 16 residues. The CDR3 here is CASSQLTGTRTDTQYF. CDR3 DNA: TGTGCCAGCAGCCAATTGACAGGGACCCGGACAGATACGCAGTATTTT.

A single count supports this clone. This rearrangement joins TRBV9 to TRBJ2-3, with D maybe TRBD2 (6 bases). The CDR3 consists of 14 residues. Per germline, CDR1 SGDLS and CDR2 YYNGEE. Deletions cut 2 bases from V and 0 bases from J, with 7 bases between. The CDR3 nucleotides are TGTGCCAGCAGCGTTAGCGGTAGCACAGATACGCAGTATTTT. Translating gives CASSVSGSTDTQYF.

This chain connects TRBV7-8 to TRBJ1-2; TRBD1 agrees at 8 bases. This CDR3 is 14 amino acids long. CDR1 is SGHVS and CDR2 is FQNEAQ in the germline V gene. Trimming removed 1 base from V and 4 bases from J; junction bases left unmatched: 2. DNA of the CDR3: TGTGCCAGCAGCTTAGTAGACAGGGGCTATGGCTACACCTTC. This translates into CASSLVDRGYGYTF. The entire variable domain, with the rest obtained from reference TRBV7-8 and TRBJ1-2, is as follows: GAGVSQSPRYKVAKRGQDVALRCDPISGHVSLFWYQQALGQGPEFLTYFQNEAQLDKSGLPSDRFFAERPEGSVSTLKIQRTQQEDSAVYLCASSLVDRGYGYTFGSGTRLTVV.

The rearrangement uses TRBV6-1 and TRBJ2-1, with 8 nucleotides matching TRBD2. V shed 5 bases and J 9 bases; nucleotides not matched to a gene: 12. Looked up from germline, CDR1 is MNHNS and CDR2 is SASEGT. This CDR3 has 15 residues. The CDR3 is CASSHRAGVGPEQFF. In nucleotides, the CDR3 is TGTGCCAGCAGTCATAGAGCGGGAGTGGGTCCTGAGCAGTTCTTC.

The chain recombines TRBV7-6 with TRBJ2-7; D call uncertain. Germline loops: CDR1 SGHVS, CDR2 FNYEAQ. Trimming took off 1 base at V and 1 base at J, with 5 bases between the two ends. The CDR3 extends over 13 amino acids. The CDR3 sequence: CASSLEQSYEQYF. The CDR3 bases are TGTGCCAGCAGCTTAGAACAGTCCTACGAGCAGTACTTC.

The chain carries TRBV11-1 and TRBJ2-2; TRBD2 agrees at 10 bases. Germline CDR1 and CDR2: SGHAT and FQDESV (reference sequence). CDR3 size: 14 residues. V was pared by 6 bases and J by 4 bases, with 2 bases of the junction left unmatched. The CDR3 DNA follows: TGTGCCAGCAGAGTAGCGGGAGGCACCGGGGAGCTGTTTTTT. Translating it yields CASRVAGGTGELFF. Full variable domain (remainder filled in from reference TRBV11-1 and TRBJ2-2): EAEVAQSPRYKITEKSQAVAFWCDPISGHATLYWYRQILGQGPELLVQFQDESVVDDSQLPKDRFSAERLKGVDSTLKIQPAELGDSAMYLCASRVAGGTGELFFGEGSRLTVL.

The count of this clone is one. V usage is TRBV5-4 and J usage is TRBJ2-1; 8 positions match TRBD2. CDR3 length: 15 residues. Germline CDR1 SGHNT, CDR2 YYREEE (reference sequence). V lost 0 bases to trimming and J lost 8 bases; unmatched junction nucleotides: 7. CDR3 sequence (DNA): TGTGCCAGCAGCTTGGGCGGGAGGAATATAGATGAGCAGTTCTTC. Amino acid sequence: CASSLGGRNIDEQFF.

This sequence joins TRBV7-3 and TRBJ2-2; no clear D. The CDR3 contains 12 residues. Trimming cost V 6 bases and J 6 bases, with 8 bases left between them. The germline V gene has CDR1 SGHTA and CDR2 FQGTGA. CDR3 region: CASSQLSGELFF. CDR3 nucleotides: TGTGCCAGCAGTCAGCTATCCGGGGAGCTGTTTTTT.